This TCR beta chain was profiled in a study of T cells in Graves' hyperthyroidism and ophthalmopathy. Broader study findings: A model of 13 V-J features distinguished ophthalmopathy from stable hyperthyroidism.

RNA transcripts yielded amplified TCR beta CDR3 regions. During a first-round RT-PCR of the TCR CDR3, the HTBI primer set was used. Each CDR3 protein gets one entry after TCRdb re-called the multiplex PCR reads with MiXCR. The data show some 510,000 distinct CDR3 sequences, roughly 20% seen once. This clonotype turned up a few times. Its specificity is not known. The germline V and J ends were trimmed by 4 bases and 10 bases, with 14 bases remaining between them. Germline lookup yields CDR1 SGHDN and CDR2 FVKESK. The CDR3 has 12 residues. This TCR came from a man aged 18 to 29 with Graves' hyperthyroidism. The sequenced sample was blood. The gene calls are TRBV14 and TRBJ2-7; TRBD1 might be the D (5 bases). The CDR3 spells CASSLQGFGQYF. The CDR3 DNA reads as TGTGCCAGCAGCCTCCAGGGTTTTGGACAGTACTTC.